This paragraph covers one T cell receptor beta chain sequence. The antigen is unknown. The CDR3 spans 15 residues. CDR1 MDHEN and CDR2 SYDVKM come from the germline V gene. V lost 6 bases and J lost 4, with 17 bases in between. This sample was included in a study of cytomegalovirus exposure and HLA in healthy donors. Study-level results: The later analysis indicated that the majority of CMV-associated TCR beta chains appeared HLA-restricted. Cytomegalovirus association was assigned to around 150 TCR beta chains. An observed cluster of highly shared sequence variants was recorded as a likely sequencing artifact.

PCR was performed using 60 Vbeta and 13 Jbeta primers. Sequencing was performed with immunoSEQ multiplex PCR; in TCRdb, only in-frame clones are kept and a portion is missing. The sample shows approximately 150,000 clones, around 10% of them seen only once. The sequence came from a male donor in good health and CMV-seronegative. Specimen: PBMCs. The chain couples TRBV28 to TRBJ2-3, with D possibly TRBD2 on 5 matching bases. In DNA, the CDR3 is TGTGCCAGCAGGGGGTGGGTCCCCGGGGCAGATACGCAGTATTTT. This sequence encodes CASRGWVPGADTQYF.